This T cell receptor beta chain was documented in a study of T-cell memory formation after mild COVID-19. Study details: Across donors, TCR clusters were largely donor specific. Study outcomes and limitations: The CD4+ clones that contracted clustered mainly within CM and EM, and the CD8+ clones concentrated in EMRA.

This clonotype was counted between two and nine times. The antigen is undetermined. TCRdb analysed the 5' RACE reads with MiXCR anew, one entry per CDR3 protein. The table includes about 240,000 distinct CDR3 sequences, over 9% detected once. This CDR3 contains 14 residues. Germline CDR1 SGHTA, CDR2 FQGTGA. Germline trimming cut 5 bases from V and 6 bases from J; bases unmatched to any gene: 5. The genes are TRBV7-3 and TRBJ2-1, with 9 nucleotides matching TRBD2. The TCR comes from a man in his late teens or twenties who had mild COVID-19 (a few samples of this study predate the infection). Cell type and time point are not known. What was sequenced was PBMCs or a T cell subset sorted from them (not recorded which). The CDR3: CASSRGGAGNEQFF. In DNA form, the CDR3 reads TGTGCCAGCAGCCGCGGGGGGGCAGGCAATGAGCAGTTCTTC. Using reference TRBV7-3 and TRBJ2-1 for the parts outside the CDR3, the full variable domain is GAGVSQTPSNKVTEKGKYVELRCDPISGHTALYWYRQSLGQGPEFLIYFQGTGAADDSGLPNDRFFAVRPEGSVSTLKIQRTERGDSAVYLCASSRGGAGNEQFFGPGTRLTVL.